The 15 T cell receptor beta chains below all came from one sample that was sequenced in a study of T cells in Graves' hyperthyroidism and ophthalmopathy. TCR beta CDR3 regions were amplified from RNA transcripts. A first-round RT-PCR of the TCR CDR3 used the HTBI primer set. Each CDR3 protein is one row after TCRdb ran MiXCR on the multiplex PCR reads. The sample contains hundreds of thousands of distinct CDR3 sequences, around a sixth of which appear only once. What was sequenced was blood. These receptors originate from a woman aged 18-29 years with Graves' hyperthyroidism.

This clonotype has a handful of counts. CDR3 in amino acids: CASSPKDRVGNEQFF. DNA for the CDR3: TGTGCCAGCAGCCCGAAAGACAGGGTCGGCAATGAGCAGTTCTTC. V gene TRBV7-6 combines with J gene TRBJ2-1, with TRBD1 matching 7 bases. The germline V gene encodes CDR1 SGHVS and CDR2 FNYEAQ. The V and J ends lost 5 bases and 6 bases, in that order; junction bases with no gene match: 10. This CDR3 comprises 15 residues.

This sequence joins TRBV6-4 and TRBJ1-4, with TRBD1 matching over 9 bases. J lost 2 bases, V lost 4 bases, and 11 bases had no gene match. Germline assignment: CDR1 MRHNA and CDR2 SNTAGT. The CDR3 extends over 18 amino acids. The CDR3 loop reads CASSAHRGRQFTNEKLFF. The CDR3, as DNA: TGTGCCAGCAGTGCGCACAGGGGGCGTCAATTCACTAATGAAAAACTGTTTTTT.

This clonotype came up a few times. This chain links TRBV12-3 or TRBV12-4 with TRBJ2-3; possible D gene TRBD2, 7 bases. V was shortened by 1 base and J by 5 bases, with 13 bases between the two germline ends. The CDR3 totals 15 residues. CDR3 in amino acids: CASSLGGGHLDTQYF. The DNA of the CDR3 is TGTGCCAGCAGTTTAGGGGGGGGCCATCTAGATACGCAGTATTTT.

This clonotype was detected many times. The gene calls are TRBV27 and TRBJ1-2; D is unresolved. The CDR3 extends over 15 amino acids. Germline V gene lookup returns CDR1 MNHEY and CDR2 SMNVEV (reference sequence). The V and J ends lost 2 bases and 5 bases respectively, with 15 bases between them. CDR3 sequence reads: CASSLGGQGSYGYTF. The CDR3 bases are TGTGCCAGCAGTTTAGGAGGGCAAGGGTCGTATGGCTACACCTTC.

This clonotype was counted many times. The V gene is TRBV2, the J gene TRBJ1-5, with TRBD1 as a possible D gene (5 bases). The V gene lost 2 bases and the J gene lost 6 bases, with 14 bases spanning the gap. Germline loops: CDR1 SNHLY, CDR2 FYNNEI. The CDR3 runs 15 residues. The CDR3 sequence: CASSEIPPGGQPQHF. The CDR3 DNA is TGTGCCAGCAGTGAAATCCCCCCCGGGGGTCAGCCCCAGCATTTT.

The V and J genes are TRBV6-1 and TRBJ2-1; 9 bases are a match to TRBD1. The CDR3 sequence is 14 residues long. Per the germline V gene, CDR1 is MNHNS and CDR2 is SASEGT. Trimming cost V 6 bases and J 8 bases; bases outside gene matches: 8. The CDR3 here is CASRDTDRGHEQFF. The CDR3 DNA reads TGTGCCAGCAGAGATACGGACAGGGGCCATGAGCAGTTCTTC.

CDR3 protein: CAWSPLVGTDTQYF. DNA for the CDR3: TGTGCCTGGAGTCCCCTAGTTGGCACAGATACGCAGTATTTT. This sequence joins TRBV30 and TRBJ2-3; D unclear. CDR1 GTSNPN and CDR2 SVGIG come from the germline V gene (reference sequence). V lost 2 bases to trimming and J lost 1 base, with 10 bases between them. The CDR3 is 14 residues long. The variable domain in full, with the rest retrieved from reference TRBV30 and TRBJ2-3, is SQTIHQWPATLVQPVGSPLSLECTVEGTSNPNLYWYRQAAGRGLQLLFYSVGIGQISSEVPQNLSASRPQDRQFILSSKKLLLSDSGFYLCAWSPLVGTDTQYFGPGTRLTVL.

About this clonotype: A much larger clone lies a single base off, so this may be a read error. The chain is built from TRBV2 and TRBJ2-5, with 15 bases identical to TRBD2. The CDR3 loop spans 16 amino acids. Germline V CDR1 and CDR2: SNHLY, FYNNEI. The CDR3 spells CASSRTSGGAREAQYF. CDR3 DNA sequence: TGTGCCAGCAGCCGGACTAGCGGGGGGGCCAGAGAGGCCCAGTACTTC.

This clonotype came up many times. For the CDR3, the DNA is TGTGCCAGCAGTGGGACAGGGGTGGGTGAAAAACTGTTTTTT. As protein: CASSGTGVGEKLFF. The V gene is TRBV6-1, the J gene TRBJ1-4; 9 bases fit TRBD1. V lost 4 bases, J lost 7 bases, and 4 bases stayed unmatched. CDR1 is MNHNS and CDR2 is SASEGT in the germline V gene. CDR3 length equals 14 residues.

The V call is TRBV20-1, the J call TRBJ2-7; a weak D match, TRBD1 (5 bases). V was trimmed by 4 bases and J by 2 bases, leaving 12 bases between them. The length of the CDR3 is 13 residues. Germline CDR1 DFQATT, CDR2 SNEGSKA (reference sequence). CDR3 sequence: CSAIDRQPYEQYF. The CDR3 DNA reads as TGCAGTGCTATCGACAGACAACCCTACGAGCAGTACTTC.

This clonotype was found many times. This rearrangement joins TRBV3-1 to TRBJ2-2, with D hard to call. V was cut by 1 base and J by 7 bases, with 13 bases left in between. This CDR3 is 15 amino acids long. Germline assignment: CDR1 LGHDT and CDR2 YNNKEL (reference sequence). CDR3 residues: CASSQGGRASGELFF. The CDR3 bases are TGTGCCAGCAGCCAAGGGGGAAGGGCCAGCGGGGAGCTGTTTTTT.

Written as DNA, the CDR3 is TGTGCCAGCAGTGTGACATATGGGACACCTAATGAAGCTTTCTTT. Translating gives CASSVTYGTPNEAFF. The V and J genes are TRBV6-4 and TRBJ1-1; tentative D call: TRBD1 (6 bases). The germline gives CDR1 MRHNA, CDR2 SNTAGT. The CDR3 length is 15 residues. Trimming cost V 4 bases and J 7 bases, with 19 bases left between them.

In this sample, this clonotype turned up many times. The chain has TRBV27 and TRBJ1-5; tentative D call: TRBD1 (6 bases). The V gene lost 5 bases and the J gene lost 0 bases, with 11 bases spanning the gap. The CDR3 is 15 amino acids. The germline CDR1 and CDR2 sequences are MNHEY and SMNVEV (reference sequence). CDR3 region: CASSPWTDSNQPQHF. The DNA for the CDR3 is TGTGCCAGCAGTCCCTGGACAGATAGCAATCAGCCCCAGCATTTT.

This clonotype was counted a few times. The V call is TRBV20-1, the J call TRBJ2-5; no clear D gene. Germline lookup yields CDR1 DFQATT and CDR2 SNEGSKA (reference sequence). The V end was cut by 6 bases, the J end by 2 bases, with 19 bases between. CDR3 length: 15 amino acids. Here the CDR3 DNA reads TGCAGTGCAGGAACCTTGAGCGAGTCTCAAGAGACCCAGTACTTC. The encoded protein is CSAGTLSESQETQYF.

This clonotype was observed many times. J is TRBJ1-2 and V is TRBV12-3 or TRBV12-4; 7 nucleotides match TRBD1. The CDR3 has 15 amino acids. V lost 3 bases to trimming and J lost 0 bases; unmatched junction nucleotides: 4. The CDR3 sequence is CASSLRDRANYGYTF. CDR3 in DNA: TGTGCCAGCAGTTTGAGGGACAGAGCTAACTATGGCTACACCTTC.